The clone carrying this T cell receptor beta chain was found a few times. The sample comes from a study of blood T cell repertoires in COVID-19. Study at large: COVID-19 samples collected from the United States, Italy and Spain covered acute and convalescent phases. PBMCs, B-cell-depleted T cells, or T cells provided the cDNA or gDNA that made up the material.

In the original processing: Amplification of reference gene primers was used by the study to estimate nucleated cell counts. The protocol was immunoSEQ multiplex PCR, while the TCRdb copy is restricted to in-frame clones and leaves out a portion. V, J and clone size are those of that table, while D and trimming were read from the DNA. This table holds about 64,000 clones, nearly 90% found once. Germline lookup yields CDR1 SEHNR and CDR2 FQNEAQ (reference sequence). The V gene end was trimmed by 3 bases and the J gene end by 5 bases; junction bases not matched to a gene: 6. The CDR3 has 16 residues. The J gene is TRBJ2-2, the V gene TRBV7-9; 10 positions agree with TRBD1. The sequencing input was peripheral blood. This TCR was recovered from an older man with acute or convalescent COVID-19. The CDR3 spells CASSFTRDRGTGELFF. The CDR3 DNA reads as TGTGCCAGCAGCTTCACCCGGGACAGGGGTACCGGGGAGCTGTTTTTT.